The 18 T cell receptor beta chains presented below share a single source sample, sequenced in a study of Graves' ophthalmopathy and Graves' hyperthyroidism. RNA transcripts were the source from which TCR beta CDR3 regions were amplified. In the first round, RT-PCR was carried out with HTBI primers, and a multiplex PCR formed the second round. Using its own MiXCR run on the multiplex PCR reads, TCRdb lists one record per CDR3 protein. The data contain approximately 480,000 distinct CDR3 sequences, approximately 15% of them singletons. The specimen sequenced was blood. These receptors were collected from a woman between 25 and 40 years old with Graves' ophthalmopathy.

This clonotype was counted only a few times. The chain employs TRBV6-1 and TRBJ1-6, with a weak D call TRBD1 (6 bases). Per the germline V gene, CDR1 is MNHNS and CDR2 is SASEGT. This CDR3 comprises 16 residues. Trimming left V 2 bases short and J 4 bases short, with 12 bases between. The CDR3 nucleotides read TGTGCCAGCAGTGAACTGGAGGGGGGTTATAATTCACCCCTCCACTTT. Its translation is CASSELEGGYNSPLHF.

The table lists this clonotype with a few counts. The rearrangement uses TRBV2 and TRBJ1-2, with D unclear. The germline CDR1 and CDR2 sequences are SNHLY and FYNNEI. The CDR3 has 14 residues. With 3 bases removed from V and 4 bases from J, the gap between germline ends came to 12 bases. The CDR3 nucleotides read TGTGCCAGCAGTGACCCCCTCCGCTTCTATGGCTACACCTTC. As protein: CASSDPLRFYGYTF. Variable domain in full (rest from reference TRBV2 and TRBJ1-2): EPEVTQTPSHQVTQMGQEVILRCVPISNHLYFYWYRQILGQKVEFLVSFYNNEISEKSEIFDDQFSVERPDGSNFTLKIRSTKLEDSAMYFCASSDPLRFYGYTFGSGTRLTVV.

This clonotype was detected ten times or more. The J gene is TRBJ1-5, the V gene TRBV28; D call uncertain. Germline V gene lookup returns CDR1 MDHEN and CDR2 SYDVKM. V dropped 3 bases and J dropped 0 bases, with 12 bases sitting between them. The CDR3 covers 16 residues. The CDR3 is CASSFSWGYSNQPQHF. CDR3 nucleotide sequence: TGTGCCAGCAGTTTCTCTTGGGGATATAGCAATCAGCCCCAGCATTTT.

This clonotype was observed a few times. DNA of the CDR3: TGCAGTGCTAGAGAAGGGACAGGGGGCAACACTGAAGCTTTCTTT. It codes for CSAREGTGGNTEAFF. The chain recombines TRBV20-1 with TRBJ1-1, with 12 positions matching TRBD1. This CDR3 has 15 amino acids. J was trimmed by 2 bases and V by 0 bases; bases with no gene match: 1. Germline CDR1 reads DFQATT; CDR2 reads SNEGSKA (reference sequence).

For this clonotype: This may stem from a read error, because a much larger clone lies one nucleotide away. The chain recombines TRBV28 with TRBJ1-1; 10 nucleotides match TRBD1. This CDR3 is built from 14 residues. Per germline, CDR1 MDHEN and CDR2 SYDVKM. V was clipped by 8 bases and J by 6 bases; unmatched bases: 9. CDR3 DNA sequence: TGTGCCAGCCTCTCCGGGACAGGGGACTCTGAAGCTTTCTTT. It yields the protein CASLSGTGDSEAFF.

Ten or more counts support this clonotype. This rearrangement joins TRBV28 to TRBJ1-5; D perhaps matches TRBD1 (5 bases). V shed 8 bases and J shed 0 bases, with 11 bases lying between them. The CDR3 sequence is 14 residues long. Germline values: CDR1 MDHEN, CDR2 SYDVKM. The CDR3 DNA is TGTGCCAGCTGGGGGGTATATAGCAATCAGCCCCAGCATTTT. This translates into CASWGVYSNQPQHF.

This clonotype came up many times. The J gene is TRBJ2-2, the V gene TRBV27; no clear D. CDR1 and CDR2 from the germline V gene are MNHEY and SMNVEV (reference sequence). V was shortened by 5 bases and J by 7 bases, with 11 bases between the two germline ends. The CDR3 is 13 residues long. The CDR3 DNA is TGTGCCAGCAGTCGCCTAGAAGGCGGGGAGCTGTTTTTT. Amino acid sequence: CASSRLEGGELFF.

V gene TRBV4-2 combines with J gene TRBJ2-7; the D call may be TRBD1 or TRBD2 (5 bases each). The CDR3 totals 15 residues. Germline V gene lookup returns CDR1 LGHNA and CDR2 YNFKEQ. Trimming took 0 bases from V and 3 from J, leaving 12 bases between them. CDR3 sequence: CASSQDLVGGYEQYF. CDR3 DNA: TGTGCCAGCAGCCAAGATTTGGTTGGGGGCTACGAGCAGTACTTC.

This clonotype was detected ten times or more. The chain combines TRBV6-2 or TRBV6-3 with TRBJ1-1, with unresolved D. The CDR3 is 15 amino acids. CDR1 is MNHEY and CDR2 is SVGEGT in the germline V gene. Trimming stripped 6 bases from V and 0 bases from J, with 14 bases between. In DNA form, the CDR3 reads TGTGCCAGCAGCGGTAACATCGGGATGAACACTGAAGCTTTCTTT. It codes for CASSGNIGMNTEAFF.

This clonotype was picked up many times. V gene TRBV7-2 combines with J gene TRBJ1-2; D possibly corresponds to TRBD1 (5 bases). The length of the CDR3 is 15 residues. Germline V gives CDR1 SGHTA, CDR2 FQGNSA. With 0 bases removed from V and 4 bases from J, the gap between germline ends came to 12 bases. The CDR3 sequence is CASSLALWDGYGYTF. The CDR3 DNA is TGTGCCAGCAGCTTAGCGCTCTGGGACGGCTATGGCTACACCTTC.

In its sample, this clonotype was seen many times. V gene TRBV27 combines with J gene TRBJ1-1, with 7 nucleotides matching TRBD1. Germline CDR1 reads MNHEY; CDR2 reads SMNVEV (reference sequence). After removal of 6 bases from V and 1 base from J, the junction contained 11 bases not matched to a gene. The CDR3 spans 16 residues. The CDR3 loop reads CASSPRDRARNTEAFF. The CDR3 region has the DNA TGTGCCAGCAGCCCCCGTGACAGGGCGAGGAACACTGAAGCTTTCTTT.

This clonotype was counted at least ten times. The rearrangement joins TRBV20-1 to TRBJ1-1, with D possibly being TRBD1 (6 bases). Germline values: CDR1 DFQATT, CDR2 SNEGSKA (reference sequence). The CDR3 spans 13 residues. The V and J ends lost 4 bases and 5 bases respectively, with 14 bases between them. The CDR3 spells CSAIGQSGTEAFF. The CDR3 DNA is TGCAGTGCTATCGGACAGAGTGGAACTGAAGCTTTCTTT.

This clonotype was counted many times. J is TRBJ2-7 and V is TRBV2; D not certain. The ends were cut back, 2 bases at V and 1 base at J, with 9 bases in the middle. CDR3 length equals 14 residues. Germline values: CDR1 SNHLY, CDR2 FYNNEI. The CDR3 here is CASSERRASYEQYF. The CDR3 bases are TGTGCCAGCAGTGAAAGACGGGCATCCTACGAGCAGTACTTC.

Ten or more counts support this clonotype. The chain couples TRBV20-1 to TRBJ1-1; D call uncertain. From germline, CDR1 is DFQATT and CDR2 SNEGSKA (reference sequence). Trimming removed 7 bases from V and 2 bases from J, with 8 bases in between. The CDR3 consists of 11 residues. The DNA for the CDR3 is TGCAGTGTTGACCTAAACACTGAAGCTTTCTTT. It encodes CSVDLNTEAFF.

This clonotype was counted ten times or more. DNA for the CDR3: TGTGCCAGCAGTTTTGCAGGGGACCATCTCTATGGCTACACCTTC. Translated: CASSFAGDHLYGYTF. The J gene is TRBJ1-2, the V gene TRBV12-3 or TRBV12-4; a possible D gene is TRBD1 (6 bases). The CDR3 is 15 residues long. Trimming pared 3 bases from V and 4 bases from J, leaving 15 bases between.

This clonotype has just a few counts. The chain couples TRBV7-3 to TRBJ2-7; D is unclear. The CDR3 has 13 residues. The germline gives CDR1 SGHTA, CDR2 FQGTGA. V lost 4 bases and J lost 7, with 14 bases in between. The CDR3 spells CASSSRWDREQYF. The CDR3 coding sequence is TGTGCCAGCAGCTCCCGATGGGATAGAGAGCAGTACTTC.

This clonotype has at least ten counts. This sequence joins TRBV10-3 and TRBJ2-4; TRBD2 matches at 7 bases. This CDR3 has 13 amino acids. Trimming cost V 2 bases and J 8 bases; bases outside gene matches: 3. Germline CDR1 reads ENHRY; CDR2 reads SYGVKD. CDR3 region: CAISEGGGYIQYF. The CDR3 DNA reads as TGTGCCATCAGTGAGGGCGGGGGTTACATTCAGTACTTC.

The chain joins TRBV3-1 to TRBJ1-1; TRBD1 might be the D (5 bases). V was pared by 1 base and J by 4 bases, with 16 bases between. The germline V gene has CDR1 LGHDT and CDR2 YNNKEL (reference sequence). The CDR3 contains 16 residues. In nucleotides, the CDR3 is TGTGCCAGCAGCCAAGGTTCACCGGGGCTTGGCACTGAAGCTTTCTTT. It specifies CASSQGSPGLGTEAFF. The whole variable domain, remainder taken from reference TRBV3-1 and TRBJ1-1, is DTAVSQTPKYLVTQMGNDKSIKCEQNLGHDTMYWYKQDSKKFLKIMFSYNNKELIINETVPNRFSPKSPDKAHLNLHINSLELGDSAVYFCASSQGSPGLGTEAFFGQGTRLTVV.